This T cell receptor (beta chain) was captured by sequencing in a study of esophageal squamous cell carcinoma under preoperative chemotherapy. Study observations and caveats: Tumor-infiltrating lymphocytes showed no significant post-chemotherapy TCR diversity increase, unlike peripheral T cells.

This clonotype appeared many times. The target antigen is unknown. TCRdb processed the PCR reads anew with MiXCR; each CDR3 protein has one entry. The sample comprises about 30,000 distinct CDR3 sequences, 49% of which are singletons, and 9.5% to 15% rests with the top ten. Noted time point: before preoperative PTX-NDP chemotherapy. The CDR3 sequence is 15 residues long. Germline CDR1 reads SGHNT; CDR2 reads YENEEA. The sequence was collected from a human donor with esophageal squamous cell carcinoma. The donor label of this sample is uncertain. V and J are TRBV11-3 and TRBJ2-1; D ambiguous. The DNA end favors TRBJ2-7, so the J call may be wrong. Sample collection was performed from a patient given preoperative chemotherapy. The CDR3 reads CASSLGARHYNEQYF. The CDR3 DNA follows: TGTGCCAGCAGCTTAGGCGCCCGACACTACAATGAGCAGTACTTC.